This entry lists 20 T cell receptor beta chains sequenced from one sample in a study of cytomegalovirus exposure and HLA in healthy donors. This PCR relied on a set of 60 Vbeta primers and 13 Jbeta primers. Clones were read by immunoSEQ multiplex PCR, and TCRdb kept only the in-frame ones, dropping some. The sample has fewer than 85,000 clones. The sequencing sample was made of PBMCs. The source of these receptors is a woman in her forties in good health and CMV-seropositive.

The rearrangement uses TRBV4-1 and TRBJ2-3; 8 bases map to TRBD2. The CDR3 totals 16 residues. The V segment lost 3 bases and the J segment 3 bases; nucleotides outside the gene matches: 8. The germline gives CDR1 MGHRA, CDR2 YSYEKL. CDR3 nucleotide sequence: TGCGCCAGCAGCCAGGGTAATAGCGGGGCTACAGATACGCAGTATTTT. It codes for CASSQGNSGATDTQYF.

The chain joins TRBV18 to TRBJ2-2, with D possibly TRBD1 on 6 matching bases. CDR1 is KGHSH, CDR2 LQKENI, per germline. Trimming took off 3 bases at V and 1 base at J, with 18 bases between the two ends. This CDR3 is 18 amino acids long. Here the CDR3 reads CASSPSPRAGENTGELFF. Here the CDR3 DNA reads TGTGCCAGCTCACCGTCTCCGAGGGCAGGGGAGAACACCGGGGAGCTGTTTTTT.

V usage is TRBV5-4 and J usage is TRBJ1-3; possibly TRBD1 for D (5 bases). The V gene's germline CDR1 is SGHNT and CDR2 YYREEE (reference sequence). V gave up 0 bases and J gave up 4 bases, with 8 bases separating them. The CDR3 covers 14 residues. CDR3 protein: CASSLGTGGNTIYF. CDR3 nucleotide sequence: TGTGCCAGCAGCTTGGGCACAGGAGGAAACACCATATATTTT. The variable domain in full, completed from reference TRBV5-4 and TRBJ1-3, reads ETGVTQSPTHLIKTRGQQVTLRCSSQSGHNTVSWYQQALGQGPQFIFQYYREEENGRGNFPPRFSGLQFPNYSSELNVNALELDDSALYLCASSLGTGGNTIYFGEGSWLTVV.

The CDR3 loop is CASSFQGGYGYTF. CDR3 coding DNA: TGTGCCAGCAGTTTCCAGGGAGGTTATGGCTACACCTTC. This chain uses TRBV6-5 with TRBJ1-2; maybe TRBD1 (5 bases). Trimming stripped 4 bases from V and 5 bases from J, with 11 bases between. Germline CDR1 and CDR2: MNHEY and SVGAGI. There are 13 residues in the CDR3.

This chain links TRBV18 with TRBJ2-1; 12 nucleotides align to TRBD1. Losses at the gene ends were 6 bases for V and 9 bases for J; bases not matched to a gene: 3. The CDR3 contains 13 residues. The germline V gene has CDR1 KGHSH and CDR2 LQKENI. CDR3 sequence: CASSGTGGLEQFF. Here the CDR3 DNA reads TGTGCCAGCTCCGGGACAGGGGGCCTTGAGCAGTTCTTC.

This chain links TRBV12-5 with TRBJ2-1; the D gene is possibly TRBD1 (8 bases). Germline V gene lookup returns CDR1 LGHNT and CDR2 FRNRAP. The CDR3 is made up of 18 amino acids. V shed 2 bases and J shed 8 bases, with 25 bases lying between them. The CDR3 DNA sequence: TGTGCTAGTGGTTTGACAGGGGGGGCCTTAATCCTTTCGTATGAGCAGTTCTTC. Translated, it gives CASGLTGGALILSYEQFF.

This rearrangement joins TRBV6-5 to TRBJ1-5; a weak D match, TRBD1 (6 bases). Germline V gives CDR1 MNHEY, CDR2 SVGAGI. This CDR3 is 14 amino acids long. Trimming stripped 4 bases from V and 1 base from J, with 8 bases between. The CDR3 protein is CASSSQGSNQPQHF. The CDR3, as DNA: TGTGCCAGCAGTTCACAGGGAAGCAATCAGCCCCAGCATTTT.

This chain connects TRBV11-2 to TRBJ2-3; D may be TRBD2 (6 bases). Germline CDR1 reads SGHAT; CDR2 reads FQNNGV. Trimming removed 0 bases from V and 6 bases from J, with 13 bases in between. The CDR3 is 15 amino acids. CDR3 loop: CASSLDGSGSDTQYF. The CDR3 coding sequence is TGTGCCAGCAGCTTAGACGGGAGTGGTTCGGATACGCAGTATTTT.

The CDR3 DNA reads as TGTGCCAGTAGTATAGAATACAGGCGCGATACGCAGTATTTT. Protein: CASSIEYRRDTQYF. The rearrangement uses TRBV19 and TRBJ2-3; possible D gene TRBD1, 5 bases. Trimming removed 0 bases from V and 6 bases from J, with 10 bases in between. This CDR3 spans 14 amino acids. Germline V CDR1 and CDR2: LNHDA, SQIVND (reference sequence). The variable domain in full, completed from reference TRBV19 and TRBJ2-3, reads DGGITQSPKYLFRKEGQNVTLSCEQNLNHDAMYWYRQDPGQGLRLIYYSQIVNDFQKGDIAEGYSVSREKKESFPLTVTSAQKNPTAFYLCASSIEYRRDTQYFGPGTRLTVL.

This chain joins TRBV6-1 and TRBJ1-1; TRBD1 aligns across 8 bases. CDR1 and CDR2 (germline): MNHNS, SASEGT. The CDR3 loop spans 14 amino acids. The V and J ends lost 5 bases and 0 bases, in that order; junction bases with no gene match: 2. This chain's CDR3 is CASSWTGMNTEAFF. The CDR3 DNA follows: TGTGCCAGCAGTTGGACAGGGATGAACACTGAAGCTTTCTTT.

This chain links TRBV5-4 with TRBJ2-3, with 11 bases identical to TRBD2. The CDR3 loop spans 16 amino acids. Germline CDR1 and CDR2: SGHNT and YYREEE (reference sequence). V shed 4 bases and J 1 base; nucleotides not matched to a gene: 5. CDR3 sequence reads: CASSTDSGGGTDTQYF. CDR3 DNA: TGTGCCAGCAGCACCGATAGCGGGGGGGGCACAGATACGCAGTATTTT.

The rearrangement joins TRBV5-1 to TRBJ1-1, with 9 bases aligning to TRBD1. CDR1 and CDR2 from the germline V gene are SGHRS and YFSETQ. V was clipped by 4 bases and J by 6 bases; unmatched bases: 10. The CDR3 is made up of 15 amino acids. CDR3 sequence reads: CASSRGQGAFAEAFF. DNA for the CDR3: TGCGCCAGCAGCCGGGGACAGGGAGCTTTTGCTGAAGCTTTCTTT.

This chain uses TRBV5-6 with TRBJ2-3; TRBD2 matches 7 bases. V was pared by 2 bases and J by 4 bases, with 7 bases of the junction left unmatched. Germline assignment: CDR1 SGHDT and CDR2 YYEEEE. The CDR3 spans 15 residues. CDR3 in DNA: TGTGCCAGCAGCTTAATAGACACTAGCGCAGATACGCAGTATTTT. Amino acids: CASSLIDTSADTQYF.

This chain joins TRBV19 and TRBJ2-7; D perhaps matches TRBD2 (6 bases). The V and J ends lost 6 bases and 6 bases respectively, with 18 bases between them. This CDR3 spans 14 amino acids. Germline V gene data show CDR1 as LNHDA and CDR2 as SQIVND (reference sequence). For the CDR3, the DNA is TGTGCCAGTAGGTCACCGGGACTCCAGGTCGAGCAGTACTTC. This sequence encodes CASRSPGLQVEQYF. Together with reference TRBV19 and TRBJ2-7, the CDR3 gives the full variable domain: DGGITQSPKYLFRKEGQNVTLSCEQNLNHDAMYWYRQDPGQGLRLIYYSQIVNDFQKGDIAEGYSVSREKKESFPLTVTSAQKNPTAFYLCASRSPGLQVEQYFGPGTRLTVT.

With respect to this clone: Other DNA sequences within the sample encode an identical CDR3. The chain recombines TRBV5-4 with TRBJ2-7; the match to TRBD2 covers 16 bases. The germline V gene encodes CDR1 SGHNT and CDR2 YYREEE (reference sequence). The CDR3 contains 13 residues. V lost 7 bases and J lost 5; bases outside the gene matches: 0. For the CDR3, the DNA is TGTGCCAGCGGGACTAGCGGGGGGGACGAGCAGTACTTC. It yields the protein CASGTSGGDEQYF.

The chain combines TRBV7-2 with TRBJ2-3, with D possibly TRBD1 on 6 matching bases. CDR3 length equals 15 residues. Germline V gives CDR1 SGHTA, CDR2 FQGNSA. The ends were cut back, 0 bases at V and 6 bases at J, with 13 bases in the middle. The CDR3 is CASSLAGALGDTQYF. The CDR3 DNA reads as TGTGCCAGCAGCTTAGCGGGGGCCCTCGGGGATACGCAGTATTTT.

The chain is built from TRBV19 and TRBJ1-2, with D hard to call. CDR1 LNHDA and CDR2 SQIVND come from the germline V gene (reference sequence). The CDR3 is made up of 13 amino acids. Trimming took off 3 bases at V and 5 bases at J, with 10 bases between the two ends. CDR3 in amino acids: CASSMGGGYGYTF. CDR3 nucleotides: TGTGCCAGTAGTATGGGAGGCGGGTATGGCTACACCTTC.

This chain links TRBV14 with TRBJ2-5; D unclear. The CDR3 consists of 14 residues. Trimming took off 0 bases at V and 1 base at J, with 6 bases between the two ends. The germline CDR1 and CDR2 sequences are SGHDN and FVKESK. The CDR3 DNA follows: TGTGCCAGCAGCCAAGAAGCCCTCCAAGAGACCCAGTACTTC. This gives the protein CASSQEALQETQYF. The full variable domain, rest sourced from reference TRBV14 and TRBJ2-5, is EAGVTQFPSHSVIEKGQTVTLRCDPISGHDNLYWYRRVMGKEIKFLLHFVKESKQDESGMPNNRFLAERTGGTYSTLKVQPAELEDSGVYFCASSQEALQETQYFGPGTRLLVL.

The chain recombines TRBV7-9 with TRBJ2-7, with a possible D match to TRBD2 (7 bases). Germline values: CDR1 SEHNR, CDR2 FQNEAQ (reference sequence). The V end lost 1 base, the J end lost 2 bases, and 21 bases lay between the germline ends. This CDR3 region has 18 residues. This chain's CDR3 is CASSLDGGAHAPTYEQYF. CDR3 DNA sequence: TGTGCCAGCAGCTTAGATGGGGGGGCGCATGCCCCTACCTACGAGCAGTACTTC.

The J gene is TRBJ1-1, the V gene TRBV2, with D possibly matching TRBD1 (6 bases). The CDR3 has 14 residues. Germline values: CDR1 SNHLY, CDR2 FYNNEI. Trimming stripped 4 bases from V and 1 base from J, with 10 bases between. The CDR3 nucleotides read TGTGCCAGCAGTGTCGCAGGGGAGAACACTGAAGCTTTCTTT. This translates into CASSVAGENTEAFF.